This T cell receptor (beta chain) was sequenced for a study of early T cells in non-severe SARS-CoV-2 infection. Study in general: Chains were not paired, and sequencing was done on bulk RNA from unsorted whole blood. Study observations and caveats: Clonotype matching in VDJdb favored anti-spike CD8 responses and did not capture private and CD4 specificities.

This clonotype has at least ten counts. Its antigen is still unknown. Unique molecular identifier tags were affixed to discrete cDNA molecules. TCRdb itself ran the 5' RACE reads through MiXCR, one entry per CDR3 protein. The data hold tens of thousands of distinct CDR3 sequences, with under 7% observed a single time. J gave up 7 bases and V 5 bases, and 12 bases lay outside the gene matches. The CDR3 spans 15 residues. Germline CDR1 SEHNR, CDR2 FQNEAQ (reference sequence). Sequencing was done on a sample of whole blood. This clonotype was obtained from an adult who was a healthcare worker with PCR-confirmed SARS-CoV-2 infection or an uninfected control (not recorded which). This sequence joins TRBV7-9 and TRBJ2-7; 9 bases match TRBD1. The CDR3 sequence is CASSNPGQGWWEQYF. CDR3 coding DNA: TGTGCCAGCAGCAATCCGGGACAGGGATGGTGGGAGCAGTACTTC.